This T cell receptor beta chain was obtained from a study of T cells in Graves' hyperthyroidism and ophthalmopathy. Study-wide background: Before any treatment, at initial diagnosis, peripheral blood was collected.

The CDR3 spans 14 residues. Trimming cost V 7 bases and J 3 bases; bases outside gene matches: 8. Germline V gene data show CDR1 as MDHEN and CDR2 as SYDVKM. General study results and limits: Most clonotypes that expanded in the thyroid above 0.001 also showed up in blood. Ophthalmopathy, which appeared later, was predicted by the model a median 6.5 months before onset.

Amplification of TCR beta CDR3 regions was performed using RNA transcripts as template. In the first-round RT-PCR of the TCR CDR3, the HTBI primer set was used. One entry per CDR3 protein, called by TCRdb with MiXCR from the multiplex PCR reads. The table includes over 120,000 distinct CDR3 sequences, over 20% detected once. Lactation, pregnancy, other autoimmune disease or uncontrolled infection led to exclusion of patients. This clonotype was observed a few times. Its target is not known. The J gene is TRBJ1-1, the V gene TRBV28; 7 bases align to TRBD1. This TCR came from a woman between 50 and 59 years old with Graves' hyperthyroidism that later progressed to Graves' ophthalmopathy. The sequencing input was blood. The DNA of the CDR3 is TGTGCCAGCACTGAGACAGGGTTGTACACTGAAGCTTTCTTT. It yields the protein CASTETGLYTEAFF.